The entry that follows covers one T cell receptor beta chain sequence. Its binding antigen is unknown. The record has no base qualities; no much larger clone is one base away. TCRbeta CDR3 regions were amplified from genomic DNA by means of the immunoSEQ Assay, a bias-controlled multiplex PCR. In the original analysis: The number of nucleated cells in each sample was estimated by amplification of reference gene primers within the assay. To quantify the absolute abundance of each unique TCRbeta CDR3 rearrangement, sequence reads were collapsed and filtered. For each sample, productive Simpson clonality was calculated as the square root of Simpson's diversity index over productive rearrangements. The source is immuneACCESS, and TCRdb retained only in-frame sequences with V and J called. Part of the clones is not carried over; for the studies checked, unresolved V genes explain less than half of this, and the remainder is unexplained. For V, J and clone size, that table is used; D and trimming come from the DNA. In this sample the table shows some 170,000 clones, about four fifths of which occur a single time. Around 10% of the sample rests with the top ten.

This sample stems from a study of blood T cell repertoires in COVID-19 (dated by TCRdb to 2020 to 2022). Turning to the overall study: The collaborator samples originated in the United States, Italy and Spain and spanned the acute and convalescent phases of COVID-19. The dataset comprised deeply sampled blood TCRbeta repertoires from subjects exposed to, actively infected with, or recovered from COVID-19. The material from the prospective study consisted of cDNA or gDNA derived from T cells, B-cell-depleted T cells, or PBMCs. Where available, HLA class I and class II types were taken from metadata supplied by the sample provider and were not determined by assay-based typing. Samples were obtained from the ongoing ImmuneRACE study (first 160 participants) and from 1,254 subjects provided by 6 global collaborators. The repertoires were released in a freely available public database meant as a resource for research on the immune response to SARS-CoV-2. A de-identified subject ID, COVID-19 status, age in years and sex were almost always included in the sample metadata. Points the paper makes about the study in general: The amount of clinical and demographic metadata varied by source and participant and was provided uncurated.

CDR1 and CDR2 are drawn from the germline V gene (reference sequence): SGHNT, YYREEE. The trim is 5 bases for V and 1 base for J, with a gap of 9 bases between the germline ends. The CDR3 sequence holds 13 residues, the cysteine and phenylalanine included. CDR3 DNA is the only sequence kept; it has 39 bases, read in frame from the first base. Collaborating institutions collected whole blood in K2EDTA tubes following their own protocols. For TCRbeta analysis, collaborators shipped samples as frozen whole blood, isolated PBMCs, or DNA extracted from either of those sample types. The source material was peripheral blood. The chain is encoded by TRBV5-4 joined to TRBJ2-5; TRBD1 is a weak D gene call, 5 bases matching. This receptor was identified in a man aged 55 to 70 with active or convalescent COVID-19. The CDR3 loop reads CASSQGRQETQYF. At the DNA level, the sequence is TGTGCCAGCAGTCAGGGCCGCCAAGAGACCCAGTACTTC.